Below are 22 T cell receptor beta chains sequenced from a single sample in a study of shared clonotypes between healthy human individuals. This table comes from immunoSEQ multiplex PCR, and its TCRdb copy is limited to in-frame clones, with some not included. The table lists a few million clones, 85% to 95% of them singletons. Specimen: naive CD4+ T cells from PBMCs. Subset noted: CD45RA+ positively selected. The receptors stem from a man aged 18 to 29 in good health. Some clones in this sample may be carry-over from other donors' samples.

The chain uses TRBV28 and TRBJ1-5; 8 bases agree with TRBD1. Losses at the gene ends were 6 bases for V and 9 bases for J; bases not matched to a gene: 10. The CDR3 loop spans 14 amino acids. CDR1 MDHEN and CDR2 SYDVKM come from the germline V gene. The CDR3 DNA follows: TGTGCCAGCAGACCCGGACAGGGATTGGGGCCCCAGCATTTT. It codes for CASRPGQGLGPQHF.

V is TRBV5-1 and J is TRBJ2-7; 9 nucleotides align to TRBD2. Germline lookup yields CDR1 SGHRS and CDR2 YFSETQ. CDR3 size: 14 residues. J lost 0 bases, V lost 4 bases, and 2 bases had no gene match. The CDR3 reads CASSMGLASYEQYF. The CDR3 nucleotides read TGCGCCAGCAGCATGGGACTAGCCTCCTACGAGCAGTACTTC.

The CDR3 is CASSLAQGAREKLFF. As DNA, the CDR3 is TGCGCCAGCAGCTTGGCCCAGGGGGCGCGTGAAAAACTGTTTTTT. The chain couples TRBV5-1 to TRBJ1-4; TRBD1 aligns across 8 bases. Germline CDR1 SGHRS, CDR2 YFSETQ. The CDR3 is 15 residues long. V shed 0 bases, J shed 7 bases, and the junction held 5 bases outside the gene matches.

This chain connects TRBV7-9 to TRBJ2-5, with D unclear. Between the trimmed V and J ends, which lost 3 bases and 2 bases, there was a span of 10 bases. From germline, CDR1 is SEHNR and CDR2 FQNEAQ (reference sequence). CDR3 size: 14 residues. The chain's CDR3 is CASSFGPLQETQYF. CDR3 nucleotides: TGTGCCAGCAGCTTCGGTCCCCTTCAAGAGACCCAGTACTTC. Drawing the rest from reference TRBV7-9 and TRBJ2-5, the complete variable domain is DTGVSQNPRHKITKRGQNVTFRCDPISEHNRLYWYRQTLGQGPEFLTYFQNEAQLEKSRLLSDRFSAERPKGSFSTLEIQRTEQGDSAMYLCASSFGPLQETQYFGPGTRLLVL.

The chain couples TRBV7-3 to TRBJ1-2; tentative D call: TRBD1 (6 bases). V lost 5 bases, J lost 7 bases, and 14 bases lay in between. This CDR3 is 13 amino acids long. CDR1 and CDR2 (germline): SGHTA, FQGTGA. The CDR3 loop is CASSNRDWVGYTF. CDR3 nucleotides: TGTGCCAGCAGCAACAGGGATTGGGTTGGCTACACCTTC.

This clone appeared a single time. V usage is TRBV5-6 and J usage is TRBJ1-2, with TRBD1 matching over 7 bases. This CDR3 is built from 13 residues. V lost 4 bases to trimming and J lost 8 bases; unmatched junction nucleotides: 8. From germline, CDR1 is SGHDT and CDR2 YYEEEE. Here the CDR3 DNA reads TGTGCCAGCAGCACCCCGACAGGGCTCGGCTACACCTTC. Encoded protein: CASSTPTGLGYTF.

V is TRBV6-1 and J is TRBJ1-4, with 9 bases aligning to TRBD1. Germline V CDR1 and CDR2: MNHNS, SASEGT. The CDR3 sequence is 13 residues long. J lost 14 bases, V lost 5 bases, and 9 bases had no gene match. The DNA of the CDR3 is TGTGCCAGCAGTAATAACCGGGACAGGGACCTGTTTTTT. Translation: CASSNNRDRDLFF.

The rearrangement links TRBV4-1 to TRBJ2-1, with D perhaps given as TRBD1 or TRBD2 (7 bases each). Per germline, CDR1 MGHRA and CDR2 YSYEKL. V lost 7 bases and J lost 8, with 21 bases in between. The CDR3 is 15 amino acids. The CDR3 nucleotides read TGCGCCAGCACCAGGGGGAGGGCCATTTCCGATGAGCAGTTCTTC. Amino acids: CASTRGRAISDEQFF.

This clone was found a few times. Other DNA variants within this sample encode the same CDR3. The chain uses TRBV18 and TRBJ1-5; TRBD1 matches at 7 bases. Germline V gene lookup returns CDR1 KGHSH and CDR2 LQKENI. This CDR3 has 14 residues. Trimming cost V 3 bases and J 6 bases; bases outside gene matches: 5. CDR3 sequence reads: CASSPGQGGQPQHF. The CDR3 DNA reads TGTGCCAGCTCACCCGGGCAGGGGGGTCAGCCCCAGCATTTT.

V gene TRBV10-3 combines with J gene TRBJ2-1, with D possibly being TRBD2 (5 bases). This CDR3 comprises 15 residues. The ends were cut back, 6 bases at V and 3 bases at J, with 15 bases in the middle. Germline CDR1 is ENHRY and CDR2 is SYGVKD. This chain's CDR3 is CAIRDGGGGYNEQFF. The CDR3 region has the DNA TGTGCCATCAGGGACGGCGGAGGCGGCTACAATGAGCAGTTCTTC.

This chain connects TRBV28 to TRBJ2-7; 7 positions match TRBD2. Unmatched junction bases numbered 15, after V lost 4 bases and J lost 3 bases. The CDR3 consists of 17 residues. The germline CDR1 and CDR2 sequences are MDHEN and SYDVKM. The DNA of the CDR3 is TGTGCCAGCAGTTCCCCTCCAGCGGGAAGCCCGCTCTACGAGCAGTACTTC. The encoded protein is CASSSPPAGSPLYEQYF.

As DNA, the CDR3 is TGTGCCAGCAGCTACGGGAGGGCCTATACGCAGTATTTT. Protein sequence: CASSYGRAYTQYF. The chain combines TRBV5-4 with TRBJ2-3; 8 bases line up with TRBD2. The ends lost 3 bases at V and 7 bases at J; junction bases unmatched: 4. This CDR3 region has 13 residues. CDR1 is SGHNT and CDR2 is YYREEE in the germline V gene (reference sequence). The whole variable domain, remainder taken from reference TRBV5-4 and TRBJ2-3, is ETGVTQSPTHLIKTRGQQVTLRCSSQSGHNTVSWYQQALGQGPQFIFQYYREEENGRGNFPPRFSGLQFPNYSSELNVNALELDDSALYLCASSYGRAYTQYFGPGTRLTVL.

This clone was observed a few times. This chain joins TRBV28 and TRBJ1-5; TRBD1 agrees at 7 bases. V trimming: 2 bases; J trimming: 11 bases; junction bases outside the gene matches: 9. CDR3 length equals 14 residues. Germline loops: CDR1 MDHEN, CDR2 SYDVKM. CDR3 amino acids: CASSLPSGGLAQHF. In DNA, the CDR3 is TGTGCCAGCAGTTTACCCTCAGGGGGTTTGGCCCAGCATTTT.

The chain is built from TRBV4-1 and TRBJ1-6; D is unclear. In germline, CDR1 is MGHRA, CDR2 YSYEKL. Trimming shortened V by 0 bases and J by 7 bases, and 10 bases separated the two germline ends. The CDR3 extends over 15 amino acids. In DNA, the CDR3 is TGCGCCAGCAGCCAAGAGGGAAGGTCGAATTCACCCCTCCACTTT. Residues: CASSQEGRSNSPLHF.

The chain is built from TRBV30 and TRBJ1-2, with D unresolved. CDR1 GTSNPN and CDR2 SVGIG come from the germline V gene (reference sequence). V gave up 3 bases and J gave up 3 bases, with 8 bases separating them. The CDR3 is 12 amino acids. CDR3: CAWRGYDYGYTF. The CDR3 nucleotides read TGTGCCTGGAGGGGATATGACTATGGCTACACCTTC.

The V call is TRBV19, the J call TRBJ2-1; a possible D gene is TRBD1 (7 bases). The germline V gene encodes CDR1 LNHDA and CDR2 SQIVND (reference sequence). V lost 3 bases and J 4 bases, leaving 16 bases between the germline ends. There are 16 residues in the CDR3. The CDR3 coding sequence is TGTGCCAGTAGTATGGAGGGTATCAGGGGGTACAATGAGCAGTTCTTC. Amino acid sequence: CASSMEGIRGYNEQFF.

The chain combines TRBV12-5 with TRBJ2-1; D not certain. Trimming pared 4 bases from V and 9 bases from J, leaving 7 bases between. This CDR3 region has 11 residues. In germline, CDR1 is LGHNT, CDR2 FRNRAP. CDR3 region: CASGSLFEQFF. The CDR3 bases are TGTGCTAGTGGTTCCCTGTTTGAGCAGTTCTTC.

The CDR3 here is CAWSQGRERETQYF. The DNA of the CDR3 is TGTGCCTGGAGTCAGGGGAGGGAGCGAGAGACCCAGTACTTC. The chain couples TRBV30 to TRBJ2-5; D is perhaps TRBD2 (7 bases). This CDR3 spans 14 amino acids. V gave up 2 bases and J gave up 4 bases, with 14 bases separating them. The V gene's germline CDR1 is GTSNPN and CDR2 SVGIG (reference sequence).

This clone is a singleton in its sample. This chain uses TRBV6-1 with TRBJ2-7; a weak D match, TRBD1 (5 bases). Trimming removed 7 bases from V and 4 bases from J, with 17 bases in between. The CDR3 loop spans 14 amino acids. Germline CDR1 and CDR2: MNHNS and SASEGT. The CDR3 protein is CASKLGRVVYEQYF. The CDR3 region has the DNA TGTGCCAGCAAGTTGGGGCGCGTAGTATACGAGCAGTACTTC.

CDR3 loop: CASSLTASREQYF. As DNA, the CDR3 is TGTGCCAGCAGCTTAACGGCCAGTCGCGAGCAGTACTTC. V and J are TRBV7-3 and TRBJ2-7; no clear D. CDR3 length equals 13 residues. Germline CDR1 SGHTA, CDR2 FQGTGA. The ends were cut back, 0 bases at V and 6 bases at J, with 9 bases in the middle. The full variable domain, in which reference TRBV7-3 and TRBJ2-7 provide the parts outside the CDR3, is GAGVSQTPSNKVTEKGKYVELRCDPISGHTALYWYRQSLGQGPEFLIYFQGTGAADDSGLPNDRFFAVRPEGSVSTLKIQRTERGDSAVYLCASSLTASREQYFGPGTRLTVT.

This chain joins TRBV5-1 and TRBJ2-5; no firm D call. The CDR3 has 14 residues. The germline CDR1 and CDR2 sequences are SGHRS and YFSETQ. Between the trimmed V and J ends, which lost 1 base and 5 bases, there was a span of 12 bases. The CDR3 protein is CASSLFVHKETQYF. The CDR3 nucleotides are TGCGCCAGCAGCTTGTTTGTACATAAGGAGACCCAGTACTTC.

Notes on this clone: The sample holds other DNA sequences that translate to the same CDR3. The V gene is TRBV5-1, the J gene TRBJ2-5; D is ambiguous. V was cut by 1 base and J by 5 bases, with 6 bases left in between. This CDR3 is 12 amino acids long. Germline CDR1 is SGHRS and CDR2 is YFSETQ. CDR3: CASSLMGETQYF. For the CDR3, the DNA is TGCGCCAGCAGCTTGATGGGGGAGACCCAGTACTTC.